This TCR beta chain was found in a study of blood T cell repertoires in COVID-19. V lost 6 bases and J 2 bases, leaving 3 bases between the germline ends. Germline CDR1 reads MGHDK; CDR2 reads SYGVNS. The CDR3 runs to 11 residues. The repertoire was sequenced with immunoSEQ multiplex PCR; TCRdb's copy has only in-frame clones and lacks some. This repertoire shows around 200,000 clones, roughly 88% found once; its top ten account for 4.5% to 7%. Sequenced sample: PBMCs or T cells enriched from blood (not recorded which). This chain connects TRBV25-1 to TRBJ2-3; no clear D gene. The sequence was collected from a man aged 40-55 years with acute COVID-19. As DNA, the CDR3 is TGTGCCAGCAGCTACACAGATACGCAGTATTTT. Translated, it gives CASSYTDTQYF.